This T cell receptor beta chain originates from a study of blood T cell repertoires in COVID-19. Study background: COVID-19 samples collected from the United States, Italy and Spain covered acute and convalescent phases. Sources were T cells, B-cell-depleted T cells, or PBMCs; the material itself was cDNA or gDNA.

CDR3 length: 17 residues. V lost 4 bases, J lost 2 bases, and 11 bases stayed unmatched. Germline lookup yields CDR1 SGHDN and CDR2 FVKESK. Original handling: Amplification of reference gene primers was used by the study to estimate nucleated cell counts. Clones were read by immunoSEQ multiplex PCR, and TCRdb kept only the in-frame ones, dropping some. From that table come the V and J calls and clone size; the DNA was used to work out D and trimming. Here the sample spans roughly 180,000 clones, 75% to 90% being singletons. The genes are TRBV14 and TRBJ2-3; TRBD1 matches at 8 bases. This TCR derives from a woman aged 60-75 years with acute or convalescent COVID-19. Input material: peripheral blood. CDR3 protein: CASSPGVGTGYTDTQYF. In DNA, the CDR3 is TGTGCCAGCAGCCCTGGGGTCGGGACAGGTTACACAGATACGCAGTATTTT.